The 18 T cell receptor beta chains below were found in one sample sequenced in a study of shared clonotypes between healthy human individuals. Sequencing was performed with immunoSEQ multiplex PCR; in TCRdb, only in-frame clones are kept and a portion is missing. The sample comprises over 1.5 million clones, approximately 98% of which are singletons, and 0.45% rests with the top ten. The sequencing input was naive CD4+ T cells sorted from blood. As for subset: CD45RA+ positively selected. The source is a man in his thirties or forties in good health.

This chain uses TRBV7-6 with TRBJ2-3, with 8 nucleotides matching TRBD2. The V segment lost 5 bases and the J segment 0 bases; nucleotides outside the gene matches: 7. This CDR3 contains 16 residues. The germline gives CDR1 SGHVS, CDR2 FNYEAQ. Written as DNA, the CDR3 is TGTGCCAGCAGCCCCCTTTCTAGCGGGAGCACAGATACGCAGTATTTT. Amino acids: CASSPLSSGSTDTQYF.

V is TRBV18 and J is TRBJ2-2; 12 positions match TRBD2. The CDR3 loop spans 21 amino acids. CDR1 is KGHSH, CDR2 LQKENI, per germline. V lost 3 bases to trimming and J lost 1 base; unmatched junction nucleotides: 15. The CDR3 is CASSPLGTSGLREENTGELFF. The CDR3 region has the DNA TGTGCCAGCTCACCCCTGGGGACTAGCGGGCTACGAGAAGAGAACACCGGGGAGCTGTTTTTT.

The chain joins TRBV7-2 to TRBJ2-5, with D perhaps matching TRBD2 (5 bases). Trimming cost V 5 bases and J 7 bases, with 14 bases left between them. The CDR3 has 13 amino acids. Germline V CDR1 and CDR2: SGHTA, FQGNSA. The chain's CDR3 is CASSGLPRGTQYF. CDR3 coding DNA: TGTGCCAGCAGCGGACTTCCCCGAGGGACCCAGTACTTC.

As for this clone: At the DNA level, this CDR3 is encoded by other sequences in the same sample as well. The chain uses TRBV27 and TRBJ1-5; the D gene is possibly TRBD1 (6 bases). Germline CDR1 reads MNHEY; CDR2 reads SMNVEV (reference sequence). Between the trimmed V and J ends, which lost 6 bases and 6 bases, there was a span of 12 bases. This CDR3 contains 13 residues. The CDR3 region is CASRQGAGQPQHF. The CDR3 coding sequence is TGTGCCAGCAGACAGGGCGCAGGTCAGCCCCAGCATTTT.

This chain joins TRBV7-3 and TRBJ2-3; D remains unclear. Germline V gene lookup returns CDR1 SGHTA and CDR2 FQGTGA. The CDR3 is 11 amino acids. The ends were cut back, 4 bases at V and 2 bases at J, with 1 base in the middle. This CDR3 reads CASSYTDTQYF. DNA of the CDR3: TGTGCCAGCAGCTACACAGATACGCAGTATTTT. Together with reference TRBV7-3 and TRBJ2-3, the CDR3 gives the full variable domain: GAGVSQTPSNKVTEKGKYVELRCDPISGHTALYWYRQSLGQGPEFLIYFQGTGAADDSGLPNDRFFAVRPEGSVSTLKIQRTERGDSAVYLCASSYTDTQYFGPGTRLTVL.

The rearrangement joins TRBV9 to TRBJ1-5; 8 bases match TRBD1. The CDR3 has 18 amino acids. The V segment lost 3 bases and the J segment 4 bases; nucleotides outside the gene matches: 15. Germline lookup yields CDR1 SGDLS and CDR2 YYNGEE. The CDR3 sequence: CASSEFVWEDRENQPQHF. The DNA for the CDR3 is TGTGCCAGCAGCGAATTTGTGTGGGAGGACAGGGAAAATCAGCCCCAGCATTTT.

The rearrangement joins TRBV9 to TRBJ2-2, with D tentatively TRBD2 (5 bases). Germline CDR1 reads SGDLS; CDR2 reads YYNGEE. This CDR3 comprises 18 residues. Trimming removed 0 bases from V and 7 bases from J, with 22 bases in between. The CDR3 DNA sequence: TGTGCCAGCAGCGTAGTCTCTTCTAGCACAACCGGCGGCGGGGAGCTGTTTTTT. This codes for CASSVVSSSTTGGGELFF.

This chain links TRBV5-1 with TRBJ2-1; 10 bases are a match to TRBD1. Germline V gives CDR1 SGHRS, CDR2 YFSETQ. V shed 4 bases, J shed 6 bases, and the junction held 13 bases outside the gene matches. CDR3 length equals 17 residues. CDR3 protein: CASSPGPGQGFRNEQFF. CDR3 in DNA: TGCGCCAGCAGCCCGGGGCCGGGACAGGGGTTCCGCAATGAGCAGTTCTTC.

The CDR3 sequence: CASSLLGGRASNEQFF. The CDR3 DNA reads as TGTGCCAGCAGTTTATTAGGTGGGAGGGCCAGCAATGAGCAGTTCTTC. The V and J genes are TRBV28 and TRBJ2-1; 7 nucleotides line up with TRBD2. This CDR3 has 16 residues. Germline V gene lookup returns CDR1 MDHEN and CDR2 SYDVKM. J lost 6 bases, V lost 1 base, and 9 bases had no gene match. Together with reference TRBV28 and TRBJ2-1, the CDR3 gives the full variable domain: DVKVTQSSRYLVKRTGEKVFLECVQDMDHENMFWYRQDPGLGLRLIYFSYDVKMKEKGDIPEGYSVSREKKERFSLILESASTNQTSMYLCASSLLGGRASNEQFFGPGTRLTVL.

The genes are TRBV2 and TRBJ2-3, with a weak D call TRBD2 (7 bases). This CDR3 is built from 19 residues. Looked up from germline, CDR1 is SNHLY and CDR2 is FYNNEI. Trimming removed 8 bases from V and 0 bases from J, with 27 bases in between. The CDR3 region is CASRRPGGLRVPSTDTQYF. In nucleotides, the CDR3 is TGTGCCAGCCGCCGGCCGGGGGGCCTAAGGGTCCCCAGCACAGATACGCAGTATTTT.

The V and J genes are TRBV29-1 and TRBJ2-4; D remains unclear. Germline V gene data show CDR1 as SQVTM and CDR2 as ANQGSEA. This CDR3 is built from 11 residues. V was clipped by 6 bases and J by 8 bases, with 11 bases between them. The CDR3: CSVRYADIQYF. DNA of the CDR3: TGCAGCGTACGGTATGCGGACATTCAGTACTTC.

The chain is built from TRBV18 and TRBJ1-1; no firm D call. The ends were cut back, 1 base at V and 3 bases at J, with 12 bases in the middle. CDR3 size: 15 residues. The germline gives CDR1 KGHSH, CDR2 LQKENI. Written as DNA, the CDR3 is TGTGCCAGCTCACCACGGGGAGGGAGTGACACTGAAGCTTTCTTT. Encoded protein: CASSPRGGSDTEAFF.

About this clone itself: Other DNA sequences in the same sample also yield this CDR3. The chain combines TRBV28 with TRBJ2-1, with 10 bases fitting TRBD2. J lost 3 bases, V lost 2 bases, and 1 base had no gene match. Germline CDR1 reads MDHEN; CDR2 reads SYDVKM. This CDR3 comprises 15 residues. The CDR3 here is CASSLGLADYNEQFF. DNA for the CDR3: TGTGCCAGCAGTTTAGGACTAGCGGACTACAATGAGCAGTTCTTC.

The chain couples TRBV10-3 to TRBJ2-1; possible D gene TRBD2, 5 bases. Between the trimmed V and J ends, which lost 3 bases and 0 bases, there was a span of 15 bases. This CDR3 has 17 amino acids. Germline loops: CDR1 ENHRY, CDR2 SYGVKD. The CDR3 sequence is CAISELGGEGSYNEQFF. The DNA for the CDR3 is TGTGCCATCAGTGAACTCGGCGGAGAGGGCTCCTACAATGAGCAGTTCTTC.

The V call is TRBV5-4, the J call TRBJ2-1; TRBD1 agrees at 10 bases. This CDR3 is 16 amino acids long. Looked up from germline, CDR1 is SGHNT and CDR2 is YYREEE (reference sequence). The J segment lost 5 bases and the V segment lost 0 bases, leaving 5 bases of the junction unmatched. The CDR3: CASSLGTGGGHNEQFF. In DNA form, the CDR3 reads TGTGCCAGCAGCTTGGGGACAGGGGGTGGACACAATGAGCAGTTCTTC.

The V call is TRBV18, the J call TRBJ2-2, with D unclear. The CDR3 contains 16 residues. V was shortened by 0 bases and J by 1 base, with 9 bases between the two germline ends. Per the germline V gene, CDR1 is KGHSH and CDR2 is LQKENI. The CDR3 DNA reads as TGTGCCAGCTCACCACCGTCTAGTAGGAACACCGGGGAGCTGTTTTTT. This sequence encodes CASSPPSSRNTGELFF.

The chain is built from TRBV18 and TRBJ2-7; TRBD1 agrees at 7 bases. Germline CDR1 KGHSH, CDR2 LQKENI. The CDR3 has 14 amino acids. The V gene end was trimmed by 6 bases and the J gene end by 1 base; junction bases not matched to a gene: 6. CDR3 loop: CASSNDRASYEQYF. DNA of the CDR3: TGTGCCAGCTCGAACGACAGGGCTTCCTACGAGCAGTACTTC.

This chain connects TRBV28 to TRBJ2-7; D may be TRBD1 (6 bases). V lost 5 bases, J lost 2 bases, and 13 bases lay in between. The CDR3 runs to 14 residues. Germline V CDR1 and CDR2: MDHEN, SYDVKM. The DNA for the CDR3 is TGTGCCAGCAGTCAAACAGGGACCACCTACGAGCAGTACTTC. The encoded protein is CASSQTGTTYEQYF.